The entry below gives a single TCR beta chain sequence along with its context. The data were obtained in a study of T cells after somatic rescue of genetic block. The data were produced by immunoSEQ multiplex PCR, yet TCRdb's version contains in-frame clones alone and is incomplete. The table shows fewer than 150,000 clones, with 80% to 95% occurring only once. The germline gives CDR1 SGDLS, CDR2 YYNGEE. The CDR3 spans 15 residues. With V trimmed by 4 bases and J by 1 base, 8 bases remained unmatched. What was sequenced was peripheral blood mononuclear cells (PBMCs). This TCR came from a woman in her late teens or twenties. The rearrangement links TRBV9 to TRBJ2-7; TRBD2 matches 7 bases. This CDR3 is CASSPGGGKSYEQYF. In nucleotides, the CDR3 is TGTGCCAGCAGCCCTGGGGGGGGAAAATCCTACGAGCAGTACTTC.